These 5 T cell receptor beta chains originate from one sample sequenced in a study of T cells in localized non-small cell lung cancer (dated by TCRdb to about 2020). Libraries were prepared through the immunoSEQ multiplex PCR assay. Sourced from immuneACCESS, this table was stored by TCRdb with only in-frame sequences that have V and J called. A share of the clones is absent; for the studies checked, an unresolved V gene accounts for under half, and the remainder has no known explanation. The sample table contains approximately 76,000 clones; only one count was recorded for approximately 80% of them. 8.5% to 10% of the sample comes from the top ten. This material consisted of peripheral blood, taken before any cancer treatment. The receptor set was obtained from a female donor of 60 years or more with stage I lung adenocarcinoma.

The chain is built from TRBV9 and TRBJ2-7; 10 bases match TRBD1. The germline V gene has CDR1 SGDLS and CDR2 YYNGEE. V dropped 0 bases and J dropped 5; count of bases not matched to a gene: 5. The length of the CDR3 is 15 residues. CDR3 DNA sequence: TGTGCCAGCAGCGTAGCCCTGGGACAGGGGAACGAGCAGTACTTC. Amino acid sequence: CASSVALGQGNEQYF.

CDR3 nucleotides: TGCGCCAGCAGCCAAGAATCGGGAAGGAACACTGAAGCTTTCTTT. It codes for CASSQESGRNTEAFF. The V gene is TRBV4-3, the J gene TRBJ1-1, with D uncertain. There are 15 residues in the CDR3. The V end lost 0 bases, the J end lost 1 base, and 9 bases lay between the germline ends. In germline, CDR1 is LGHNA, CDR2 YSLEER.

V is TRBV29-1 and J is TRBJ2-5, with D possibly being TRBD1 or TRBD2 (6 bases each). Trimming cost V 6 bases and J 2 bases, with 13 bases left between them. Germline V gene data show CDR1 as SQVTM and CDR2 as ANQGSEA. This CDR3 comprises 13 residues. CDR3 amino acids: CSVGGGGQETQYF. As DNA, the CDR3 is TGCAGCGTCGGGGGCGGCGGACAAGAGACCCAGTACTTC.

This clone was detected a few times. CDR3 sequence (DNA): TGTGCCAGCAGCTTAGGGGAAAATGAGCAGTTCTTC. It encodes CASSLGENEQFF. The chain couples TRBV7-3 to TRBJ2-1; D not certain. The CDR3 is 12 amino acids. Germline CDR1 reads SGHTA; CDR2 reads FQGTGA. V dropped 2 bases and J dropped 7 bases, with 6 bases sitting between them. Full variable domain (remainder filled in from reference TRBV7-3 and TRBJ2-1): GAGVSQTPSNKVTEKGKYVELRCDPISGHTALYWYRQSLGQGPEFLIYFQGTGAADDSGLPNDRFFAVRPEGSVSTLKIQRTERGDSAVYLCASSLGENEQFFGPGTRLTVL.

The chain joins TRBV18 to TRBJ2-7; tentatively, D is TRBD2 (5 bases). Germline V gene sequence: CDR1 KGHSH, CDR2 LQKENI. V lost 0 bases and J 2 bases, leaving 11 bases between the germline ends. The CDR3 sequence is 15 residues long. The CDR3 protein is CASSPPGKAAYEQYF. CDR3 nucleotides: TGTGCCAGCTCACCACCGGGAAAAGCGGCCTACGAGCAGTACTTC.